Below, one TCR beta chain is given with its context. Its antigen remains unknown. These data are taken from a study of CD8 T cells in Susac syndrome. A quantity of about 0.5 to 1 ug RNA underwent reverse transcription using random hexamers. TCRdb re-called the immunoSEQ multiplex PCR reads with MiXCR, one entry per CDR3 protein. The repertoire holds over 130,000 distinct CDR3 sequences, with roughly 96% as singletons. Study-wide results and limits: The TCR sequencing and HLA analysis in the study involved a relatively small number of individuals, as the study acknowledged.

The CDR3 runs to 13 residues. Per germline, CDR1 MDHEN and CDR2 SYDVKM. This clonotype originated in a human donor with multiple sclerosis. The chain has TRBV28 and TRBJ2-4; the D gene is possibly TRBD1 (5 bases). The sample was CD4+ T cells from PBMCs. Here the CDR3 DNA reads TGTGCTCTCACAGGTCTAGCCAAAAACATTCAGTACTTC. It specifies CALTGLAKNIQYF.